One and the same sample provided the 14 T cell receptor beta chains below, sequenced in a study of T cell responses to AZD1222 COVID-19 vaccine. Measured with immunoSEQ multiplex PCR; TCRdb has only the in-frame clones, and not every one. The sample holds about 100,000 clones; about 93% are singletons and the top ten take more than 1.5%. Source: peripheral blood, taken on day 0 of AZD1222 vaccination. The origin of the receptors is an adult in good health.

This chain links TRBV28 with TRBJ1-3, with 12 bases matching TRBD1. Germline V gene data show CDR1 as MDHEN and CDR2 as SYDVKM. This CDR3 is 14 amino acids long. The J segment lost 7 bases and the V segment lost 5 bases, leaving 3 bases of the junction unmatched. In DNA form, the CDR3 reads TGTGCCAGCAGTCCGGGACAGGGGGCGAACACCATATATTTT. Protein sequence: CASSPGQGANTIYF.

The CDR3 sequence is CASSLVALADYTDTQYF. CDR3 coding DNA: TGTGCCAGCAGCTTAGTCGCCCTAGCGGACTACACAGATACGCAGTATTTT. The chain is built from TRBV11-2 and TRBJ2-3, with 7 bases identical to TRBD2. J was trimmed by 2 bases and V by 1 base; bases with no gene match: 9. Germline V gives CDR1 SGHAT, CDR2 FQNNGV. The CDR3 is 17 amino acids. Full variable domain (rest looked up from reference TRBV11-2 and TRBJ2-3): EAGVAQSPRYKIIEKRQSVAFWCNPISGHATLYWYQQILGQGPKLLIQFQNNGVVDDSQLPKDRFSAERLKGVDSTLKIQPAKLEDSAVYLCASSLVALADYTDTQYFGPGTRLTVL.

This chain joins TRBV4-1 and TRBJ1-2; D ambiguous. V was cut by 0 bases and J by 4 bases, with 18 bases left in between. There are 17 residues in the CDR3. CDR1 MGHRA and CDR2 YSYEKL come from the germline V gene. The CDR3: CASSQDPPGPRSYGYTF. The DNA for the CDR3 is TGCGCCAGCAGCCAAGACCCCCCCGGACCGCGTTCCTATGGCTACACCTTC.

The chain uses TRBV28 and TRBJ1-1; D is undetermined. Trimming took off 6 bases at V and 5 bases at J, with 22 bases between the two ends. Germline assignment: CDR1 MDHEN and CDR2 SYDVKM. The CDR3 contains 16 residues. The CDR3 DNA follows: TGTGCCAGCAGCAGCCCGGCCGGGCCCCAGGAGACTGAAGCTTTCTTT. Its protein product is CASSSPAGPQETEAFF.

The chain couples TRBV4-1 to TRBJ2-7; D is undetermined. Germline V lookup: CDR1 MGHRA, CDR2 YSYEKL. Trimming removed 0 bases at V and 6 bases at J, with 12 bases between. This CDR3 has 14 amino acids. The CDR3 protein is CASSQDKASTEQYF. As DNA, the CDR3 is TGCGCCAGCAGCCAAGATAAGGCTAGTACCGAGCAGTACTTC.

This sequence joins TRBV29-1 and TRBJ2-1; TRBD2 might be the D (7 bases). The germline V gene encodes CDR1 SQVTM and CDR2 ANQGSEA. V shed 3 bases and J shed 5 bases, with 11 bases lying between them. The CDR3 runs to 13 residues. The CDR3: CSVDLGGHNEQFF. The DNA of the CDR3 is TGCAGCGTTGACTTGGGGGGGCACAATGAGCAGTTCTTC.

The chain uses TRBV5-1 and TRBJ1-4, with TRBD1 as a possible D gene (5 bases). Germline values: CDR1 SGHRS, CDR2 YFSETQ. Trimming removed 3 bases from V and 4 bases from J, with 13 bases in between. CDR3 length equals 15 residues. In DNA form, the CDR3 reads TGCGCCAGCAGCTGGGGACCCGGGGGTAATGAAAAACTGTTTTTT. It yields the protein CASSWGPGGNEKLFF.

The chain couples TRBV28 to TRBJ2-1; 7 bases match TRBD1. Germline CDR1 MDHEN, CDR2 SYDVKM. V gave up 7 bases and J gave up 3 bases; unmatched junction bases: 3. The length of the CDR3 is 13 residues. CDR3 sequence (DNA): TGTGCCAGCACCCGGGACAGCTACAATGAGCAGTTCTTC. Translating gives CASTRDSYNEQFF. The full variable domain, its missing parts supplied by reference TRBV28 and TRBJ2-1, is DVKVTQSSRYLVKRTGEKVFLECVQDMDHENMFWYRQDPGLGLRLIYFSYDVKMKEKGDIPEGYSVSREKKERFSLILESASTNQTSMYLCASTRDSYNEQFFGPGTRLTVL.

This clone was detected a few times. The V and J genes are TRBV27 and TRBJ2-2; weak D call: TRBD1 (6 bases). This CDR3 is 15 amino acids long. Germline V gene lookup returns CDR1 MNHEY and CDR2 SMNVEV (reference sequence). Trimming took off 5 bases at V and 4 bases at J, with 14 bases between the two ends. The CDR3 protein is CASSHWGRGTGELFF. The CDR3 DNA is TGTGCCAGCAGTCATTGGGGGCGAGGCACCGGGGAGCTGTTTTTT.

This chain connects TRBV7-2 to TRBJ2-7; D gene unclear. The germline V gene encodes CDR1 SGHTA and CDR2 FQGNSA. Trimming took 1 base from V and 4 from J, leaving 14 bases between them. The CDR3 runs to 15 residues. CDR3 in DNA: TGTGCCAGCAGCTTAGTTTCCGGGTTAACGTACGAGCAGTACTTC. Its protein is CASSLVSGLTYEQYF.

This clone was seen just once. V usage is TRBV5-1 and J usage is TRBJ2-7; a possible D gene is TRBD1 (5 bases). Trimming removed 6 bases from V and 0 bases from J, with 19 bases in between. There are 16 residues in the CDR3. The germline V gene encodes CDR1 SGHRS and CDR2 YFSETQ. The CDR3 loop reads CASTLSGQKISYEQYF. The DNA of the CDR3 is TGCGCCAGCACTCTGTCAGGGCAAAAAATCTCCTACGAGCAGTACTTC.

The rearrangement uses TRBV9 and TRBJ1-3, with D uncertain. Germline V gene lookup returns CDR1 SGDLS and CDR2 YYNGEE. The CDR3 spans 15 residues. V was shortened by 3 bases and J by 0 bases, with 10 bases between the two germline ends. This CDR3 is CASSEADFSGNTIYF. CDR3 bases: TGTGCCAGCAGCGAAGCGGACTTCTCTGGAAACACCATATATTTT. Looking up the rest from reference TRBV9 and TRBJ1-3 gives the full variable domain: DSGVTQTPKHLITATGQRVTLRCSPRSGDLSVYWYQQSLDQGLQFLIQYYNGEERAKGNILERFSAQQFPDLHSELNLSSLELGDSALYFCASSEADFSGNTIYFGEGSWLTVV.

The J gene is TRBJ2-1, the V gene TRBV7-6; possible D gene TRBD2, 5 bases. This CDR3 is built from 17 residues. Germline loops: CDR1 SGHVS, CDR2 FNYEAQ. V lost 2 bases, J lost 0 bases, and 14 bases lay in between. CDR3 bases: TGTGCCAGCAGCTTACATAGGGAGTTAAGCTCCTACAATGAGCAGTTCTTC. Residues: CASSLHRELSSYNEQFF.

The CDR3, as DNA: TGTGCCTGGGAACAGGGGGCGAGCACTGAAGCTTTCTTT. Protein sequence: CAWEQGASTEAFF. The V and J genes are TRBV30 and TRBJ1-1; 9 bases fit TRBD1. The length of the CDR3 is 13 residues. After removal of 5 bases from V and 4 bases from J, the junction contained 5 bases not matched to a gene. CDR1 is GTSNPN, CDR2 SVGIG, per germline (reference sequence).